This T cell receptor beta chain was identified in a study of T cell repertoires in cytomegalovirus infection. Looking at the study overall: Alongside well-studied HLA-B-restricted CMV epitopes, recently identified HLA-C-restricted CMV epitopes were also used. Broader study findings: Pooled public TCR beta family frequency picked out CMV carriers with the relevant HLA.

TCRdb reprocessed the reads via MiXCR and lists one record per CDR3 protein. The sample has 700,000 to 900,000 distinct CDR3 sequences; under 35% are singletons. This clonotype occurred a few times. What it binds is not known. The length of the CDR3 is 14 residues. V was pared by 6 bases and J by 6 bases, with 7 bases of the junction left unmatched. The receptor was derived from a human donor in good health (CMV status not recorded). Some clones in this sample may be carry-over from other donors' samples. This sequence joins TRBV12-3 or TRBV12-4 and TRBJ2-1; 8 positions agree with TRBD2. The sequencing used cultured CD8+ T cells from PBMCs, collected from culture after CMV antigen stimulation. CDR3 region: CASSSGTSFNEQFF. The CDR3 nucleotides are TGTGCCAGCAGCAGTGGGACTAGTTTCAATGAGCAGTTCTTC.